These 9 T cell receptor beta chains share one sample of origin, sequenced in a study of T cells in Graves' hyperthyroidism and ophthalmopathy. Regions amplified from RNA transcripts were the TCR beta CDR3 regions. First-round RT-PCR of the TCR CDR3 relied on the HTBI primer set. TCRdb re-called the multiplex PCR reads with MiXCR, one entry per CDR3 protein. The repertoire holds roughly 250,000 distinct CDR3 sequences, with roughly 15% as singletons. Material: blood. The receptor set was obtained from a woman aged 40 to 50 with Graves' hyperthyroidism that later progressed to Graves' ophthalmopathy.

There are a few counts of this clonotype. V and J are TRBV5-1 and TRBJ2-7; 8 nucleotides agree with TRBD2. Trimming cost V 2 bases and J 5 bases; bases outside gene matches: 9. Germline-derived CDR1 and CDR2 are SGHRS and YFSETQ. CDR3 length: 15 amino acids. The CDR3, as DNA: TGCGCCAGCAGCTTAGTCGGGGGGGATTCGAACGAGCAGTACTTC. It translates to CASSLVGGDSNEQYF. Looking up the rest from reference TRBV5-1 and TRBJ2-7 gives the full variable domain: KAGVTQTPRYLIKTRGQQVTLSCSPISGHRSVSWYQQTPGQGLQFLFEYFSETQRNKGNFPGRFSGRQFSNSRSEMNVSTLELGDSALYLCASSLVGGDSNEQYFGPGTRLTVT.

The V call is TRBV28, the J call TRBJ1-5; no definite D call. CDR1 is MDHEN and CDR2 is SYDVKM in the germline V gene. The germline V and J ends were trimmed by 4 bases and 2 bases, with 15 bases remaining between them. This CDR3 is built from 16 residues. CDR3: CASSSIIQPGNQPQHF. DNA for the CDR3: TGTGCCAGCAGTTCCATCATACAACCGGGCAATCAGCCCCAGCATTTT.

This clonotype was detected many times. The chain couples TRBV13 to TRBJ2-7; 10 nucleotides match TRBD1. The germline gives CDR1 PRHDT, CDR2 FYEKMQ (reference sequence). This CDR3 region has 14 residues. Germline trimming cut 4 bases from V and 5 bases from J; bases unmatched to any gene: 5. CDR3: CASSSSGTGDEQYF. In nucleotides, the CDR3 is TGTGCCAGCAGCTCTTCCGGGACAGGGGACGAGCAGTACTTC. The complete variable domain, with remaining parts taken from reference TRBV13 and TRBJ2-7, reads AAGVIQSPRHLIKEKRETATLKCYPIPRHDTVYWYQQGPGQDPQFLISFYEKMQSDKGSIPDRFSAQQFSDYHSELNMSSLELGDSALYFCASSSSGTGDEQYFGPGTRLTVT.

This clonotype came up many times. The V gene is TRBV5-1, the J gene TRBJ2-7, with 7 bases identical to TRBD1. The germline CDR1 and CDR2 sequences are SGHRS and YFSETQ. The CDR3 has 12 residues. The V gene end was trimmed by 4 bases and the J gene end by 6 bases; junction bases not matched to a gene: 4. CDR3 coding DNA: TGCGCCAGCAGCCAGACAGGGCGCGAGCAGTACTTC. This encodes CASSQTGREQYF.

This clonotype was found once. The rearrangement uses TRBV4-1 and TRBJ1-1; TRBD1 aligns across 7 bases. The CDR3 extends over 16 amino acids. J gave up 6 bases and V 2 bases, and 12 bases lay outside the gene matches. Germline CDR1 and CDR2: MGHRA and YSYEKL. CDR3 protein: CASSQPRDSMSAEAFF. CDR3 DNA sequence: TGCGCCAGCAGCCAACCACGGGACAGCATGAGCGCTGAAGCTTTCTTT.

Ten or more counts support this clonotype. V gene TRBV28 combines with J gene TRBJ2-1, with a tentative D call TRBD2 (5 bases). CDR1 is MDHEN, CDR2 SYDVKM, per germline. V dropped 7 bases and J dropped 3 bases, with 22 bases sitting between them. The length of the CDR3 is 17 residues. CDR3 sequence reads: CASTTPKSGTFYNEQFF. The CDR3 nucleotides are TGTGCCAGCACCACTCCTAAAAGCGGAACCTTCTACAATGAGCAGTTCTTC.

This sequence joins TRBV4-1 and TRBJ2-2; D is unclear. The germline V and J ends were trimmed by 2 bases and 4 bases, with 5 bases remaining between them. This CDR3 has 13 residues. The germline gives CDR1 MGHRA, CDR2 YSYEKL. As DNA, the CDR3 is TGCGCCAGCAGCCAAACATTCACCGGGGAGCTGTTTTTT. It encodes CASSQTFTGELFF.

This clonotype was counted many times. In DNA, the CDR3 is TGCAGTGCTGGGAGGGTAGATATCGAGTACGAGCAGTACTTC. It encodes CSAGRVDIEYEQYF. The genes are TRBV20-1 and TRBJ2-7, with 7 bases fitting TRBD2. V was pared by 5 bases and J by 4 bases, with 11 bases of the junction left unmatched. Germline-derived CDR1 and CDR2 are DFQATT and SNEGSKA (reference sequence). This CDR3 comprises 14 residues.

V and J are TRBV2 and TRBJ2-7; the match to TRBD1 covers 9 bases. J gave up 3 bases and V 7 bases, and 7 bases lay outside the gene matches. Germline CDR1 reads SNHLY; CDR2 reads FYNNEI. The CDR3 runs 14 residues. This CDR3 reads CASTLDRGVYEQYF. In DNA, the CDR3 is TGTGCCAGCACCCTGGACAGGGGTGTCTACGAGCAGTACTTC.